The rows below give T cell receptor beta chains drawn from one sample of a study of CD8 T cells in Susac syndrome. TCRdb itself ran the immunoSEQ multiplex PCR reads through MiXCR, one entry per CDR3 protein. This table holds about 2,600 distinct CDR3 sequences, over 65% found once. Sequencing input: CD8+ TEMRA cells from PBMCs. All receptors come from a human donor with Susac syndrome. CDR3s include the opening cysteine and the closing phenylalanine or tryptophan. D genes are given only for firm matches. Size is stated for part of the rows, as once, few or many counts, or as a class when the clone is expanded.

clone size | D gene | J gene | V gene | CDR3 protein | CDR3 DNA
NA | TRBD2 | TRBJ2-5 | TRBV3-1 | CASSQEVVAGGFLGSQETQYF | TGTGCCAGCAGCCAAGAAGTGGTAGCGGGAGGGTTCCTCGGATCGCAAGAGACCCAGTACTTC
few | NA | TRBJ2-7 | TRBV28 | CASSRTEGEQYF | TGTGCCAGCAGTCGCACGGAGGGGGAGCAGTACTTC
NA | NA | TRBJ2-6 | TRBV6-5 | CASKAASGANVLTF | TGTGCCAGCAAGGCGGCATCTGGGGCCAACGTCCTGACTTTC
NA | NA | TRBJ2-7 | TRBV28 | CASGRDQSYEQYF | TGTGCCAGCGGCCGGGACCAATCCTACGAGCAGTACTTC
few | TRBD2 | TRBJ2-7 | TRBV20-1 | CSASPTSGSAYEQYF | TGCAGTGCTAGCCCGACTAGCGGGTCCGCCTACGAGCAGTACTTC
NA | NA | TRBJ2-5 | TRBV28 | CASSPLGVEETQYF | TGTGCCAGCAGTCCCCTTGGGGTAGAAGAGACCCAGTACTTC
NA | NA | TRBJ2-7 | TRBV28 | CASSPDSTYEQYF | TGTGCCAGCAGTCCTGACAGCACCTACGAGCAGTACTTC
large | NA | TRBJ2-5 | TRBV7-3 | CASSLALYQETQYF | TGTGCCAGCAGCTTGGCTCTGTACCAAGAGACCCAGTACTTC
NA | NA | TRBJ1-5 | TRBV27 | CASSPHPRRQPQHF | TGTGCCAGCAGTCCCCACCCAAGGAGACAGCCCCAGCATTTT
NA | TRBD2 | TRBJ2-2 | TRBV19 | CASRAGETTGELFF | TGTGCCAGTAGGGCGGGGGAAACCACCGGGGAGCTGTTTTTT
NA | TRBD2 | TRBJ2-1 | TRBV20-1 | CSAREGGDYNEQFF | TGCAGTGCTAGAGAGGGGGGGGACTACAATGAGCAGTTCTTC
NA | TRBD2 | TRBJ2-1 | TRBV27 | CASSFLAGDEQFF | TGTGCCAGCAGTTTTCTAGCGGGAGATGAGCAGTTCTTC
once | TRBD1 | TRBJ1-1 | TRBV12-3/TRBV12-4 | CASSEQGGGTEAFF | TGTGCCAGCAGCGAACAGGGGGGGGGTACTGAAGCTTTCTTT
NA | NA | TRBJ2-7 | TRBV7-9 | CASSLWGATASVEQYF | TGTGCCAGCAGCTTATGGGGGGCGACTGCCTCGGTTGAGCAGTACTTC
NA | TRBD1 | TRBJ2-7 | TRBV13 | CASSPWTGGAYEQYF | TGTGCCAGCAGCCCCTGGACAGGGGGGGCCTACGAGCAGTACTTC
NA | NA | TRBJ2-7 | TRBV5-8 | CASTQLGSFEQYF | TGTGCCAGCACCCAATTAGGTAGCTTCGAGCAGTACTTC
NA | NA | TRBJ2-7 | TRBV5-6 | CASSLADIPYEQYF | TGTGCCAGCAGCTTGGCAGACATTCCCTACGAGCAGTACTTC
large | NA | TRBJ2-5 | TRBV13 | CASSSGGSGETQYF | TGTGCCAGCAGCTCGGGGGGCTCAGGAGAGACCCAGTACTTC
NA | NA | TRBJ2-2 | TRBV6-5 | CASSSAGATGELFF | TGTGCCAGCAGTTCGGCGGGGGCCACCGGGGAGCTGTTTTTT
NA | TRBD2 | TRBJ2-3 | TRBV3-1 | CASSPSPRGEDTQYF | TGTGCCAGCAGCCCCAGCCCCCGGGGGGAAGATACGCAGTATTTT
few | NA | TRBJ2-1 | TRBV9 | CASSVLTWSSYNEQFF | TGTGCCAGCAGCGTTCTGACTTGGAGCTCCTACAATGAGCAGTTCTTC
NA | NA | TRBJ1-6 | TRBV7-9 | CASSHGPDYNSPLHF | TGTGCCAGCAGCCACGGACCCGATTATAATTCACCCCTCCACTTT
NA | NA | TRBJ1-1 | TRBV7-9 | CASSLEGQHQAFF | TGTGCCAGCAGCTTAGAAGGACAGCACCAAGCTTTCTTT
once | NA | TRBJ2-3 | TRBV15 | CATSRPGDSTDTQYF | TGTGCCACCAGCAGACCTGGGGACTCCACAGATACGCAGTATTTT
NA | NA | TRBJ2-2 | TRBV28 | CASSFQETGELFF | TGTGCCAGCAGTTTTCAGGAGACCGGGGAGCTGTTTTTT
NA | NA | TRBJ2-5 | TRBV5-1 | CASSPSGGIGETQYF | TGCGCCAGCAGCCCGAGTGGGGGGATAGGGGAGACCCAGTACTTC
NA | NA | TRBJ2-5 | TRBV2 | CASSGDREQETQYF | TGTGCCAGCAGTGGCGACAGAGAACAAGAGACCCAGTACTTC
NA | NA | TRBJ2-3 | TRBV20-1 | CSARELAEAGTDTQYF | TGCAGTGCTAGAGAGTTGGCGGAGGCCGGTACAGATACGCAGTATTTT
NA | TRBD1 | TRBJ1-1 | TRBV12-3/TRBV12-4 | CASSNRGTEAFF | TGTGCCAGCAGTAACAGGGGCACTGAAGCTTTCTTT
NA | NA | TRBJ2-3 | TRBV21-1 | CASSPRGWGGTDTQYF | TGTGCCAGCAGCCCCAGGGGGTGGGGGGGCACAGATACGCAGTATTTT
NA | NA | TRBJ1-3 | TRBV6-5 | CASSYVEVLQYSGNTIYF | TGTGCCAGCAGTTACGTAGAAGTTCTACAATACTCTGGAAACACCATATATTTT
NA | NA | TRBJ1-1 | TRBV7-9 | CASSADQWVEAFF | TGTGCCAGCAGCGCGGACCAGTGGGTTGAAGCTTTCTTT
NA | NA | TRBJ1-3 | TRBV29-1 | CSVLAGIYGNTIYF | TGCAGCGTCCTAGCAGGGATATATGGAAACACCATATATTTT
few | NA | TRBJ2-7 | TRBV4-1 | CASSALGGDANEQYF | TGCGCCAGCAGCGCACTGGGCGGGGACGCGAACGAGCAGTACTTC
few | NA | TRBJ2-1 | TRBV3-1 | CASSQFRGSWGYNEQFF | TGTGCCAGCAGCCAATTCAGGGGAAGTTGGGGGTACAATGAGCAGTTCTTC
once | NA | TRBJ1-4 | TRBV11-2 | CASSTRAWGEKLFF | TGTGCCAGCAGCACCCGGGCCTGGGGTGAAAAACTGTTTTTT
NA | NA | TRBJ2-1 | TRBV20-1 | CSSFGRDSYNEQFF | TGCAGTTCCTTCGGGCGGGATTCCTACAATGAGCAGTTCTTC
NA | NA | TRBJ1-6 | TRBV28 | CASSSGDYNSPLHF | TGTGCCAGCAGTTCAGGGGACTATAATTCACCCCTCCACTTT
NA | TRBD2 | TRBJ2-1 | TRBV7-2 | CASSRRSRTSGPHNEQFF | TGTGCCAGCAGCAGACGATCCAGGACTAGCGGTCCTCACAATGAGCAGTTCTTC
large | NA | TRBJ2-1 | TRBV6-5 | CASSYPPNEQFF | TGTGCCAGCAGTTACCCTCCCAATGAGCAGTTCTTC
NA | NA | TRBJ1-5 | TRBV28 | CASSSLGGWAQPQHF | TGTGCCAGCAGTTCACTTGGGGGGTGGGCTCAGCCCCAGCATTTT
NA | NA | TRBJ2-3 | TRBV12-3/TRBV12-4 | CASSSTISSTDTQYF | TGTGCCAGCAGTTCAACTATCTCTAGCACAGATACGCAGTATTTT
NA | NA | TRBJ1-1 | TRBV11-2 | CASSLDLPHGVNTEAFF | TGTGCCAGCAGCTTAGATCTCCCCCACGGGGTGAACACTGAAGCTTTCTTT
NA | NA | TRBJ1-2 | TRBV10-3 | CAISTPGLDNYGYTF | TGTGCCATCAGCACCCCAGGGCTTGACAACTATGGCTACACCTTC
NA | NA | TRBJ2-5 | TRBV9 | CASCAGWWDSGQETQYF | TGTGCCAGCTGCGCGGGGTGGTGGGATAGCGGCCAAGAGACCCAGTACTTC
NA | TRBD2 | TRBJ2-3 | TRBV3-1 | CASSPAGREYGTDTQYF | TGTGCCAGCAGCCCGGCAGGGCGGGAGTATGGCACAGATACGCAGTATTTT
NA | TRBD2 | TRBJ2-1 | TRBV20-1 | CSALGPSGGEWNEQFF | TGCAGCGCTCTGGGGCCTAGCGGGGGGGAATGGAATGAGCAGTTCTTC
NA | NA | TRBJ2-1 | TRBV18 | CASSPEGSYNEQFF | TGTGCCAGCTCGCCGGAGGGGTCCTACAATGAGCAGTTCTTC
once | NA | TRBJ1-1 | TRBV5-1 | CASSFSQGRTEAFF | TGCGCCAGCAGCTTTTCACAGGGAAGGACTGAAGCTTTCTTT
NA | NA | TRBJ2-3 | TRBV10-3 | CAISDLQSSTDTQYF | TGTGCCATCAGTGATTTGCAGTCTAGCACAGATACGCAGTATTTT
NA | NA | TRBJ2-1 | TRBV12-3/TRBV12-4 | CASSPSSGHEQFF | TGTGCCAGCAGCCCGTCGTCAGGGCATGAGCAGTTCTTC
few | NA | TRBJ2-2 | TRBV20-1 | CSAGGSQTNTGELFF | TGCAGTGCAGGCGGATCACAGACGAACACCGGTGAGCTGTTTTTT
NA | TRBD2 | TRBJ2-7 | TRBV27 | CASSLTSGGPYEQYF | TGTGCCAGCAGTTTGACTAGCGGGGGGCCCTACGAGCAGTACTTC